This record covers a single T cell receptor (beta chain). CDR1 and CDR2 (germline): SGDLS, YYNGEE. The V gene end was trimmed by 4 bases and the J gene end by 0 bases; junction bases not matched to a gene: 4. This CDR3 is 15 amino acids long. The sample originates from a study of blood T cell repertoires in COVID-19. Background on the study: Both acute and convalescent COVID-19 samples were obtained from the United States, Italy and Spain. T cells, B-cell-depleted T cells, or PBMCs supplied cDNA or gDNA.

Authors' data handling: Reference gene primer amplification gave nucleated cell count estimates. Only in-frame clones appear in the TCRdb table, and some are missing; sequencing was by immunoSEQ multiplex PCR. That table is the source of V, J and clone size, and D and trimming were worked out from the DNA. The data contain fewer than 250,000 clones, around four fifths of them singletons. The TCR originated in a woman in her 70s with active or convalescent COVID-19. The specimen sequenced was peripheral blood. The chain uses TRBV9 and TRBJ1-3; 7 nucleotides agree with TRBD1. In DNA form, the CDR3 reads TGTGCCAGCAGCCAGGGACAGCCCTCTGGAAACACCATATATTTT. Encoded protein: CASSQGQPSGNTIYF.